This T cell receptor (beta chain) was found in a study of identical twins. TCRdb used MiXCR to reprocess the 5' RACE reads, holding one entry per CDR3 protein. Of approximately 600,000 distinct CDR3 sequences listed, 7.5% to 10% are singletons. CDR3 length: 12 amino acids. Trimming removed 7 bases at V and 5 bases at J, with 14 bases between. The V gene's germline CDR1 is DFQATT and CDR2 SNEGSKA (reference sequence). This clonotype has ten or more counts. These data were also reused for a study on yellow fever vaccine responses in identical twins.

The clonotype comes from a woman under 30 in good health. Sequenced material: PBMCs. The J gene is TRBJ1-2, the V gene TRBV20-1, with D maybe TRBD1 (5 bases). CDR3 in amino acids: CSVGQGGYGYTF. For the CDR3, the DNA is TGCAGTGTGGGGCAGGGAGGATATGGCTACACCTTC.